This entry is about one T cell receptor (beta chain). The data belong to a study of blood T cell repertoires in COVID-19. Study-level information: From the United States, Italy and Spain came samples of acute and convalescent COVID-19. From T cells, B-cell-depleted T cells, or PBMCs came the material, which was cDNA or gDNA.

Between the trimmed V and J ends, which lost 7 bases and 9 bases, there was a span of 9 bases. This CDR3 region has 10 residues. Germline values: CDR1 MNHNY, CDR2 SVGAGI (reference sequence). Study processing details: Estimates of nucleated cell counts were drawn from the amplification of reference gene primers. Sequencing was performed with immunoSEQ multiplex PCR; in TCRdb, only in-frame clones are kept and a portion is missing. That table supplies the V and J calls and clone size; D and trimming were determined from the DNA. In the table there are 100,000 to 150,000 clones, 79% of which are singletons.

The sequenced sample consisted of peripheral blood. The chain links TRBV6-6 to TRBJ1-2; D is uncertain. The origin of this receptor is a man aged 35 to 55 with active or convalescent COVID-19. The CDR3 reads CASTIWRYTF. The CDR3, as DNA: TGTGCCAGCACAATCTGGCGCTACACCTTC.